This paragraph covers one T cell receptor (beta chain) sequence. The target antigen is unknown. The sample holds other DNA sequences that translate to the same CDR3. The sample comes from a study of shared clonotypes between healthy human individuals. Study as a whole: A donor's plate count was three for CD4 naive and three for CD4 memory; CD8 naive had two and CD8 memory one. Findings of the study overall: At large depth, rarefaction still showed sorted-subset sequencing to be incomplete. Researchers found naive subsets generally carried larger estimated richness than memory subsets.

CDR1 is SGDLS, CDR2 YYNGEE, per germline. The CDR3 is made up of 15 amino acids. V lost 2 bases and J lost 5; bases outside the gene matches: 3. The table came from immunoSEQ multiplex PCR; TCRdb's copy has only in-frame clones and leaves some out. The sample has about 2.3 million clones; approximately 93% are singletons. The specimen sequenced was naive CD4+ T cells from PBMCs. The subset: CD45RA+ positively selected. This chain connects TRBV9 to TRBJ2-2, with TRBD2 matching over 10 bases. This clonotype originated in a man aged 18-30 years in good health. Some clones in this sample may be carry-over from other donors' samples. The CDR3 sequence is CASSVLAGVTGELFF. The DNA for the CDR3 is TGTGCCAGCAGCGTTCTAGCGGGAGTTACCGGGGAGCTGTTTTTT.